This paragraph reports one T cell receptor (beta chain). The junction differs from germline at one of its ends, possibly a read error. The data stem from a study of glioma-infiltrating T cells. TCR alpha and beta CDR3 regions were amplified from RNA using iRepertoire nested multiplex PCR. For one-step reverse transcription and amplification, 100-400 ng of tissue mRNA or PBMC total RNA was used. TCRdb fed the multiplex PCR reads into MiXCR, producing one record per CDR3 protein. Of approximately 3,000 distinct CDR3 sequences in the sample, roughly 17% are singletons; the top ten hold roughly 52%. Germline CDR1 is MDHEN and CDR2 is SYDVKM. The CDR3 is made up of 14 amino acids.

The clonotype was recovered from a human donor with low-grade glioma or glioblastoma, undergoing nonglioma brain surgery, or in good health (not recorded which). The chain is built from TRBV28 and TRBJ1-2, with D unclear. The material sequenced was glioma tissue, nonneoplastic brain tissue, or PBMCs (not recorded which). In DNA, the CDR3 is TGTGCCGGCAGGCTGAACCTGTTACCCTATGGCTACACCTTC. Encoded protein: CAGRLNLLPYGYTF.